The 25 T cell receptor beta chains in this list originate from one sample, sequenced in a study of cytomegalovirus exposure and HLA in healthy donors. 13 Jbeta primers and 60 Vbeta primers were used for the PCR. The protocol was immunoSEQ multiplex PCR, while the TCRdb copy is restricted to in-frame clones and leaves out a portion. The table has over 150,000 clones, 75% to 85% seen once. The specimen was PBMCs. Receptors originate from a man in his fifties or sixties in good health and CMV-seropositive.

The gene calls are TRBV4-1 and TRBJ2-1, with TRBD1 matching 9 bases. This CDR3 has 15 residues. J lost 4 bases, V lost 1 base, and 2 bases had no gene match. Germline values: CDR1 MGHRA, CDR2 YSYEKL. The CDR3 DNA follows: TGCGCCAGCAGCCAAGGACAGGGGGGGTACAATGAGCAGTTCTTC. This translates into CASSQGQGGYNEQFF.

The sample holds one count of this clone. This chain uses TRBV6-5 with TRBJ2-7; 8 bases are shared with TRBD1. Trimming took 0 bases from V and 5 from J; bases not matched to a gene: 6. Germline assignment: CDR1 MNHEY and CDR2 SVGAGI. The length of the CDR3 is 15 residues. In DNA form, the CDR3 reads TGTGCCAGCAGTTACTCGACAGGGGCGTTCGACGAGCAGTACTTC. Translation: CASSYSTGAFDEQYF.

The CDR3 DNA reads TGCAGCGTTCTAAGTCCCAACTTCTACGAGCAGTACTTC. Protein: CSVLSPNFYEQYF. The chain employs TRBV29-1 and TRBJ2-7; D is undetermined. Trimming left V 5 bases short and J 3 bases short, with 14 bases between. The CDR3 is made up of 13 amino acids. Germline V gene sequence: CDR1 SQVTM, CDR2 ANQGSEA.

The genes are TRBV10-3 and TRBJ2-7; D gene ambiguous. CDR1 is ENHRY and CDR2 is SYGVKD in the germline V gene. The CDR3 covers 13 residues. Trimming stripped 3 bases from V and 0 bases from J, with 6 bases between. This CDR3 reads CAISDLSSYEQYF. The CDR3, as DNA: TGTGCCATCAGTGACCTGAGCTCCTACGAGCAGTACTTC.

This clone occurred once. The chain joins TRBV4-3 to TRBJ2-7, with D unresolved. The CDR3 contains 13 residues. Trimming removed 4 bases from V and 2 bases from J, with 9 bases in between. Germline V gene lookup returns CDR1 LGHNA and CDR2 YSLEER. This CDR3 is CASSPEQAYEQYF. The DNA of the CDR3 is TGCGCCAGCAGCCCTGAGCAGGCCTACGAGCAGTACTTC.

This chain uses TRBV7-8 with TRBJ2-2; TRBD2 aligns across 7 bases. V gave up 7 bases and J gave up 4 bases; unmatched junction bases: 3. CDR1 SGHVS and CDR2 FQNEAQ come from the germline V gene. CDR3 length: 13 residues. CDR3 bases: TGTGCCAGCACCCGGGGGGTCACCGGGGAGCTGTTTTTT. Translating it yields CASTRGVTGELFF.

The chain couples TRBV29-1 to TRBJ2-2, with D tentatively TRBD1 (6 bases). V lost 7 bases and J 6 bases, leaving 18 bases between the germline ends. CDR3 length: 14 amino acids. CDR1 and CDR2 (germline): SQVTM, ANQGSEA. The CDR3 sequence is CSAHRDKAAGELFF. CDR3 sequence (DNA): TGCAGCGCCCACCGGGACAAAGCAGCCGGGGAGCTGTTTTTT.

The J gene is TRBJ1-2, the V gene TRBV5-6, with 10 bases that match TRBD1. Germline trimming cut 2 bases from V and 7 bases from J; bases unmatched to any gene: 14. The CDR3 consists of 17 residues. The germline CDR1 and CDR2 sequences are SGHDT and YYEEEE. The DNA for the CDR3 is TGTGCCAGCAGCTTTATGCAGCTGACAGGGGGCGCGGTTGGCTACACCTTC. Translation gives CASSFMQLTGGAVGYTF.

The chain carries TRBV4-1 and TRBJ1-2; D remains ambiguous. Germline assignment: CDR1 MGHRA and CDR2 YSYEKL. CDR3 size: 15 residues. V was clipped by 0 bases and J by 2 bases, with 10 bases between them. CDR3 region: CASSQEGGINYGYTF. CDR3 bases: TGCGCCAGCAGCCAAGAAGGAGGTATAAACTATGGCTACACCTTC.

This clone was recorded a few times. The chain couples TRBV9 to TRBJ1-2, with a weak D call TRBD1 (5 bases). V shed 0 bases and J shed 2 bases, with 8 bases lying between them. Germline-derived CDR1 and CDR2 are SGDLS and YYNGEE. This CDR3 is built from 14 residues. CDR3 sequence (DNA): TGTGCCAGCAGCGTAGGGGAGGGGAACTATGGCTACACCTTC. Translated: CASSVGEGNYGYTF.

The V and J genes are TRBV9 and TRBJ2-1; 14 bases match TRBD2. CDR1 and CDR2 (germline): SGDLS, YYNGEE. The CDR3 loop spans 15 amino acids. The J segment lost 8 bases and the V segment lost 3 bases, leaving 4 bases of the junction unmatched. The chain's CDR3 is CASSAGLAGVYEQFF. As DNA, the CDR3 is TGTGCCAGCAGCGCGGGACTAGCGGGAGTATATGAGCAGTTCTTC.

The genes are TRBV30 and TRBJ2-5; 8 bases map to TRBD2. Per germline, CDR1 GTSNPN and CDR2 SVGIG (reference sequence). This CDR3 contains 15 residues. The V and J ends lost 2 bases and 4 bases, in that order; junction bases with no gene match: 9. Here the CDR3 DNA reads TGTGCCTGGAGTCCACACGCGGGAGGTCTAGAGACCCAGTACTTC. Translated, it gives CAWSPHAGGLETQYF. The whole variable domain, filled in from reference TRBV30 and TRBJ2-5, reads SQTIHQWPATLVQPVGSPLSLECTVEGTSNPNLYWYRQAAGRGLQLLFYSVGIGQISSEVPQNLSASRPQDRQFILSSKKLLLSDSGFYLCAWSPHAGGLETQYFGPGTRLLVL.

The CDR3 DNA reads TGTGCCAGCAGCCGACAGGGTGGCTACGAGCAGTACTTC. Encoded protein: CASSRQGGYEQYF. The V call is TRBV5-4, the J call TRBJ2-7; 7 bases are shared with TRBD1. CDR1 SGHNT and CDR2 YYREEE come from the germline V gene (reference sequence). The CDR3 spans 13 residues. V trimming: 4 bases; J trimming: 3 bases; junction bases outside the gene matches: 4.

The chain uses TRBV5-1 and TRBJ2-5, with TRBD1 matching 7 bases. The germline V gene has CDR1 SGHRS and CDR2 YFSETQ. This CDR3 has 14 residues. V lost 4 bases to trimming and J lost 5 bases; unmatched junction nucleotides: 8. DNA for the CDR3: TGCGCCAGCAGCCAAGGGGGCTCGGAGGAGACCCAGTACTTC. It codes for CASSQGGSEETQYF.

This chain connects TRBV5-5 to TRBJ1-5, with D perhaps matching TRBD1 (5 bases). The CDR3 runs 15 residues. The germline V and J ends were trimmed by 2 bases and 0 bases, with 9 bases remaining between them. The germline V gene encodes CDR1 SGHKS and CDR2 YYEKEE (reference sequence). CDR3 nucleotides: TGTGCCAGCAGCTTTTGGGGGGATAGCAATCAGCCCCAGCATTTT. This sequence encodes CASSFWGDSNQPQHF.

The rearrangement uses TRBV6-5 and TRBJ1-3; D remains unclear. Germline-derived CDR1 and CDR2 are MNHEY and SVGAGI. CDR3 length equals 15 residues. Trimming cost V 8 bases and J 0 bases, with 14 bases left between them. Here the CDR3 DNA reads TGTGCCAGCTCGGACGGACTGACCTCTGGAAACACCATATATTTT. Protein product: CASSDGLTSGNTIYF.

V is TRBV28 and J is TRBJ1-1; 9 nucleotides align to TRBD1. Germline V CDR1 and CDR2: MDHEN, SYDVKM. J was trimmed by 7 bases and V by 6 bases; bases with no gene match: 12. The CDR3 contains 15 residues. The DNA of the CDR3 is TGTGCCAGCAGGGACATGACAGGGGGAAATATTGAAGCTTTCTTT. Translation gives CASRDMTGGNIEAFF.

This chain joins TRBV6-5 and TRBJ2-1; 7 bases fit TRBD2. CDR1 MNHEY and CDR2 SVGAGI come from the germline V gene. The trim removed 7 bases at V and 5 bases at J, leaving 8 bases unmatched. The CDR3 consists of 14 residues. In DNA form, the CDR3 reads TGTGCCAGCAACCTGCAAGGGAGGGACAATGAGCAGTTCTTC. Amino acid sequence: CASNLQGRDNEQFF.

The V call is TRBV15, the J call TRBJ1-5, with 7 bases that match TRBD1. The V gene's germline CDR1 is LNHNV and CDR2 YYDKDF (reference sequence). Germline trimming cut 1 base from V and 2 bases from J; bases unmatched to any gene: 14. This CDR3 contains 19 residues. CDR3 sequence reads: CATSRGPRGTQGGNQPQHF. The CDR3, as DNA: TGTGCCACCAGCAGAGGGCCCAGGGGAACTCAGGGGGGCAATCAGCCCCAGCATTTT.

J is TRBJ2-7 and V is TRBV29-1; D might be TRBD2 (5 bases). This CDR3 comprises 13 residues. V was cut by 5 bases and J by 7 bases, with 18 bases left in between. Germline assignment: CDR1 SQVTM and CDR2 ANQGSEA. This CDR3 reads CSVPQDGGREQYF. The CDR3 DNA reads as TGCAGCGTTCCCCAGGACGGAGGTCGGGAGCAGTACTTC.

For this clone: A junction boundary mismatches the germline segment, possibly from a read error. The chain couples TRBV7-2 to TRBJ2-1; tentatively, D is TRBD1 (5 bases). CDR1 is SGHTA, CDR2 FQGNSA, per germline. The CDR3 is made up of 13 amino acids. CDR3 bases: TGTGCCAGCAGCTTGGGGCCCGTCGGTCCGGTGCTCTTC. Its protein product is CASSLGPVGPVLF.

V and J are TRBV7-3 and TRBJ2-6, with a weak D call TRBD2 (6 bases). The germline gives CDR1 SGHTA, CDR2 FQGTGA. Trimming left V 5 bases short and J 0 bases short, with 14 bases between. The CDR3 totals 17 residues. The CDR3 loop is CASSPPGLSSGANVLTF. CDR3 bases: TGTGCCAGCAGCCCACCGGGACTCAGCTCTGGGGCCAACGTCCTGACTTTC.

J is TRBJ1-4 and V is TRBV10-3; 8 nucleotides align to TRBD1. V lost 6 bases, J lost 7 bases, and 4 bases stayed unmatched. The CDR3 runs 13 residues. Per the germline V gene, CDR1 is ENHRY and CDR2 is SYGVKD. CDR3 nucleotide sequence: TGTGCCATCAGGGACAGGGCGGGTGAAAAACTGTTTTTT. Its translation is CAIRDRAGEKLFF.

This chain joins TRBV30 and TRBJ1-3; D uncertain. The CDR3 consists of 12 residues. From germline, CDR1 is GTSNPN and CDR2 SVGIG (reference sequence). The ends were cut back, 4 bases at V and 2 bases at J, with 6 bases in the middle. CDR3 loop: CAWILAGNTIYF. The DNA of the CDR3 is TGTGCCTGGATACTCGCTGGAAACACCATATATTTT.

J is TRBJ2-5 and V is TRBV11-2; 7 positions agree with TRBD1. Germline-derived CDR1 and CDR2 are SGHAT and FQNNGV. This CDR3 contains 13 residues. V was clipped by 4 bases and J by 6 bases; unmatched bases: 5. The CDR3 region is CASSSTGLKTQYF. CDR3 coding DNA: TGTGCCAGCAGCTCGACAGGGTTAAAGACCCAGTACTTC.